These 2 T cell receptor beta chains were sequenced from one sample in a study of metastatic and nonmetastatic thyroid tumors. Thyroid surgery was preceded by no treatment in any patient. Through MiXCR, TCRdb re-clonotyped the PCR reads. The data contain over 10,000 clones, approximately 33% of them singletons. The sequenced material came from tumor tissue. Source of these receptors: a male donor with papillary thyroid cancer or a benign thyroid nodule (not recorded which). Some clones in this sample may be carry-over from other donors' samples.

This clone was detected many times. The V and J genes are TRBV7-2 and TRBJ2-1, with D tentatively TRBD2 (6 bases). Trimming left V 5 bases short and J 1 base short, with 15 bases between. The CDR3 has 16 amino acids. Per the germline V gene, CDR1 is SGHTA and CDR2 is FQGNSA. As DNA, the CDR3 is TGTGCCAGCAGCCCCGACCGGGACTTGTCCTACAATGAGCAGTTCTTC. Protein product: CASSPDRDLSYNEQFF.

This clone was observed many times. This clone may be a read error of a much larger clone one base away. Other DNA sequences in the sample encode the same CDR3. The genes are TRBV4-2 and TRBJ2-3; 8 bases line up with TRBD2. The CDR3 has 17 amino acids. CDR1 and CDR2 (germline): LGHNA, YNFKEQ. DNA for the CDR3: TGTGCCAGCAGCCCCCGTACAGCTATTAGCGGGGTCAACAAGGCGCATTTT. Residues: CASSPRTAISGVNKAHF.